The next 32 T cell receptor beta chains were all read from a single sample in a study of lymphopenia after photon versus proton radiotherapy. TCRdb's table, derived via immunoSEQ multiplex PCR, lists solely in-frame clones and lacks some. The repertoire includes about 30,000 clones, 90% of them detected once, and approximately 6.5% sits in the top ten. Specimen: peripheral blood, collected from a patient treated with photon-based radiotherapy. All receptors derive from a woman between 50 and 59 years old with pancreatic cancer.

The chain joins TRBV5-1 to TRBJ2-1; TRBD2 aligns across 8 bases. Trimming cost V 1 base and J 10 bases; bases outside gene matches: 13. CDR1 is SGHRS, CDR2 YFSETQ, per germline. CDR3 size: 16 residues. The CDR3 DNA follows: TGCGCCAGCAGCTTGTTTGGATCGGGTTTAGCGGGAGAGCAGTTCTTC. Protein sequence: CASSLFGSGLAGEQFF.

The chain has TRBV28 and TRBJ2-7, with 8 bases fitting TRBD2. Germline values: CDR1 MDHEN, CDR2 SYDVKM. V was pared by 6 bases and J by 6 bases, with 13 bases of the junction left unmatched. This CDR3 region has 15 residues. For the CDR3, the DNA is TGTGCCAGCAGATCCTCCGGGGGGGTCCATGGCGAGCAGTACTTC. Amino acid sequence: CASRSSGGVHGEQYF.

The chain recombines TRBV7-3 with TRBJ1-3, with D unresolved. The CDR3 extends over 11 amino acids. V was pared by 8 bases and J by 4 bases, with 6 bases between. Germline CDR1 and CDR2: SGHTA and FQGTGA. The CDR3 nucleotides read TGTGCCAGCGGTTCCGGAAACACCATATATTTT. It is translated as CASGSGNTIYF.

V usage is TRBV15 and J usage is TRBJ1-5, with D uncertain. The length of the CDR3 is 13 residues. Trimming took 1 base from V and 4 from J, leaving 5 bases between them. Germline CDR1 and CDR2: LNHNV and YYDKDF (reference sequence). CDR3 bases: TGTGCCACCAGCAGAGGGGAGAATCAGCCCCAGCATTTT. This codes for CATSRGENQPQHF.

This chain links TRBV6-5 with TRBJ1-1; unclear D gene. This CDR3 is built from 14 residues. With 6 bases removed from V and 6 bases from J, the gap between germline ends came to 17 bases. Germline CDR1 MNHEY, CDR2 SVGAGI. The CDR3 DNA reads as TGTGCCAGCAGGCGCACCGATCGGAGGGCTGAAGCTTTCTTT. Protein product: CASRRTDRRAEAFF.

V gene TRBV7-9 combines with J gene TRBJ1-1; no firm D call. The CDR3 sequence is 12 residues long. CDR1 and CDR2 (germline): SEHNR, FQNEAQ (reference sequence). V gave up 5 bases and J gave up 4 bases, with 8 bases separating them. For the CDR3, the DNA is TGTGCCAGCAGCCTCCTGGGCACTGAAGCTTTCTTT. Translating gives CASSLLGTEAFF.

The chain carries TRBV9 and TRBJ2-1, with D perhaps matching TRBD2 (6 bases). V lost 1 base and J 5 bases, leaving 13 bases between the germline ends. Germline V gene sequence: CDR1 SGDLS, CDR2 YYNGEE. The CDR3 is 15 residues long. CDR3 coding DNA: TGTGCCAGCAGCGTACAGGACTACCTTAACAATGAGCAGTTCTTC. Its translation is CASSVQDYLNNEQFF.

This chain connects TRBV28 to TRBJ1-1, with unresolved D. CDR1 MDHEN and CDR2 SYDVKM come from the germline V gene. The CDR3 has 12 residues. V was pared by 7 bases and J by 6 bases, with 12 bases between. CDR3 nucleotides: TGTGCCAGCACTCTAAATCACGCTGAAGCTTTCTTT. Translation gives CASTLNHAEAFF.

The chain carries TRBV11-2 and TRBJ2-7; TRBD2 aligns across 10 bases. The V segment lost 3 bases and the J segment 0 bases; nucleotides outside the gene matches: 8. The CDR3 is 17 amino acids. The V gene's germline CDR1 is SGHAT and CDR2 FQNNGV. CDR3 amino acids: CASSFSGLAEISYEQYF. CDR3 nucleotides: TGTGCCAGCAGCTTTAGTGGACTAGCGGAAATCTCCTACGAGCAGTACTTC.

The V call is TRBV4-1, the J call TRBJ2-7; D tentatively reads TRBD1 or TRBD2 (6 bases each). Per the germline V gene, CDR1 is MGHRA and CDR2 is YSYEKL. The CDR3 has 15 residues. The germline V and J ends were trimmed by 3 bases and 0 bases, with 12 bases remaining between them. The CDR3 DNA sequence: TGCGCCAGCAGCCAGGGGGAGGACAGCTCCTACGAGCAGTACTTC. Its protein product is CASSQGEDSSYEQYF.

V gene TRBV30 combines with J gene TRBJ1-1, with D possibly TRBD1 on 5 matching bases. The CDR3 covers 12 residues. V dropped 5 bases and J dropped 11 bases, with 18 bases sitting between them. Germline CDR1 reads GTSNPN; CDR2 reads SVGIG (reference sequence). CDR3 nucleotides: TGTGCCTGGGGGGACTTGGAGGGGTCGGCTTTCTTT. Translated: CAWGDLEGSAFF.

The chain recombines TRBV15 with TRBJ2-7; D uncertain. The ends were cut back, 3 bases at V and 0 bases at J, with 9 bases in the middle. The CDR3 length is 14 residues. Germline CDR1 is LNHNV and CDR2 is YYDKDF (reference sequence). This chain's CDR3 is CATSSGESSYEQYF. The CDR3 DNA is TGTGCCACCAGCAGCGGCGAGAGCTCCTACGAGCAGTACTTC.

The CDR3 here is CASSPETLQETQYF. The CDR3 nucleotides are TGTGCCAGCAGCCCCGAGACGCTCCAAGAGACCCAGTACTTC. The V gene is TRBV7-8, the J gene TRBJ2-5, with D hard to call. This CDR3 is 14 amino acids long. Deletions cut 5 bases from V and 1 base from J, with 11 bases between. Germline CDR1 reads SGHVS; CDR2 reads FQNEAQ.

The chain is built from TRBV28 and TRBJ1-5; possible D gene TRBD1, 5 bases. CDR1 is MDHEN and CDR2 is SYDVKM in the germline V gene. The CDR3 spans 14 residues. V shed 2 bases and J shed 6 bases, with 11 bases lying between them. In DNA, the CDR3 is TGTGCCAGCAGTTTAGGACTCGGGGGTCAGCCCCAGCATTTT. Amino acids: CASSLGLGGQPQHF.

J is TRBJ2-7 and V is TRBV14; D perhaps matches TRBD1 (6 bases). The CDR3 sequence is 15 residues long. The V gene lost 3 bases and the J gene lost 3 bases, with 15 bases spanning the gap. The V gene's germline CDR1 is SGHDN and CDR2 FVKESK. The DNA of the CDR3 is TGTGCCAGCAGCCAGGACAGCTTAAGATACTACGAGCAGTACTTC. This encodes CASSQDSLRYYEQYF.

The chain couples TRBV18 to TRBJ1-2; D may be TRBD1 (5 bases). The CDR3 sequence is 15 residues long. The V gene lost 1 base and the J gene lost 2 bases, with 11 bases spanning the gap. Per the germline V gene, CDR1 is KGHSH and CDR2 is LQKENI. CDR3 amino acids: CASSPQQGENYGYTF. The CDR3 region has the DNA TGTGCCAGCTCACCACAGCAAGGGGAAAACTATGGCTACACCTTC.

The genes are TRBV9 and TRBJ2-7, with a weak D call TRBD2 (6 bases). V was shortened by 1 base and J by 1 base, with 12 bases between the two germline ends. Germline CDR1 is SGDLS and CDR2 is YYNGEE. The CDR3 consists of 15 residues. CDR3 amino acids: CASSVTDYYSYEQYF. The CDR3 region has the DNA TGTGCCAGCAGCGTAACGGACTACTATTCCTACGAGCAGTACTTC.

V and J are TRBV19 and TRBJ1-4; D call uncertain. Germline-derived CDR1 and CDR2 are LNHDA and SQIVND (reference sequence). This CDR3 has 14 residues. Trimming shortened V by 6 bases and J by 5 bases, and 13 bases separated the two germline ends. In DNA form, the CDR3 reads TGTGCCAGTAGACCCGAGGAGTTGAATGAAAAACTGTTTTTT. Amino acid sequence: CASRPEELNEKLFF.

V and J are TRBV29-1 and TRBJ2-7; 7 bases line up with TRBD1. The junction had 5 bases not matched to a gene; V was cut back by 6 bases and J by 6 bases. This CDR3 spans 11 amino acids. Germline CDR1 and CDR2: SQVTM and ANQGSEA. The CDR3 protein is CSVKTGVEQYF. CDR3 DNA sequence: TGCAGCGTGAAAACAGGGGTCGAGCAGTACTTC.

V is TRBV29-1 and J is TRBJ2-1, with a weak D call TRBD2 (6 bases). The CDR3 sequence is 14 residues long. V lost 3 bases and J lost 3, with 12 bases in between. CDR1 and CDR2 (germline): SQVTM, ANQGSEA. The CDR3 DNA follows: TGCAGCGTTGACCCGGGGGAGTACTACAATGAGCAGTTCTTC. Protein sequence: CSVDPGEYYNEQFF.

The chain uses TRBV6-5 and TRBJ2-5; D might be TRBD1 (6 bases). The CDR3 extends over 16 amino acids. Germline V gene sequence: CDR1 MNHEY, CDR2 SVGAGI. V lost 2 bases and J 2 bases, leaving 15 bases between the germline ends. CDR3 residues: CASSYRPGQLQETQYF. Here the CDR3 DNA reads TGTGCCAGCAGTTACCGCCCCGGACAGCTACAAGAGACCCAGTACTTC.

The genes are TRBV6-1 and TRBJ2-3; D possibly corresponds to TRBD2 (6 bases). V was clipped by 6 bases and J by 6 bases, with 13 bases between them. Germline values: CDR1 MNHNS, CDR2 SASEGT. The CDR3 is 13 amino acids. For the CDR3, the DNA is TGTGCCAGCAGGGAGGGATTGGGGGATACGCAGTATTTT. It specifies CASREGLGDTQYF.

The genes are TRBV5-4 and TRBJ1-2; TRBD1 is a possible D gene (6 bases). Deletions cut 2 bases from V and 7 bases from J, with 12 bases between. CDR3 length equals 13 residues. Germline V lookup: CDR1 SGHNT, CDR2 YYREEE (reference sequence). In DNA, the CDR3 is TGTGCCAGCAGCTTTCACGGGGGGGCTGGCTACACCTTC. It translates to CASSFHGGAGYTF.

The chain joins TRBV19 to TRBJ2-3; D is unresolved. There are 13 residues in the CDR3. V was pared by 3 bases and J by 2 bases, with 6 bases between. Germline lookup yields CDR1 LNHDA and CDR2 SQIVND (reference sequence). CDR3 in DNA: TGTGCCAGTAGTATTCGGCCCACAGATACGCAGTATTTT. Translating it yields CASSIRPTDTQYF.

In DNA, the CDR3 is TGTGCCTGGACCCTCGGGTTGTCTGCCCTAAACGAGACCCAGTACTTC. It specifies CAWTLGLSALNETQYF. V and J are TRBV30 and TRBJ2-5; D remains ambiguous. The CDR3 is 16 amino acids. CDR1 and CDR2 (germline): GTSNPN, SVGIG (reference sequence). V lost 4 bases and J lost 5, with 23 bases in between.

V gene TRBV6-5 combines with J gene TRBJ2-2; D uncertain. The CDR3 loop spans 13 amino acids. Germline CDR1 and CDR2: MNHEY and SVGAGI. V was clipped by 0 bases and J by 7 bases, with 6 bases between them. The CDR3 nucleotides are TGTGCCAGCAGTTACTCTCTTGGCGGGGAGCTGTTTTTT. It is translated as CASSYSLGGELFF.

This clone was observed a handful of times. The chain combines TRBV7-9 with TRBJ2-7; TRBD2 is a possible D gene (6 bases). V gave up 4 bases and J gave up 2 bases, with 15 bases separating them. Germline lookup yields CDR1 SEHNR and CDR2 FQNEAQ (reference sequence). The CDR3 contains 15 residues. CDR3 loop: CASSSSASRTYEQYF. The DNA for the CDR3 is TGTGCCAGCAGCTCTAGCGCGTCACGAACCTACGAGCAGTACTTC.

The chain has TRBV19 and TRBJ1-5; TRBD1 matches at 7 bases. CDR1 and CDR2 from the germline V gene are LNHDA and SQIVND (reference sequence). The ends lost 5 bases at V and 7 bases at J; junction bases unmatched: 8. This CDR3 contains 14 residues. The CDR3 nucleotides are TGTGCCAGTAGTCCTCAGGGGGGAGGGCAGCCCCAGCATTTT. Amino acid sequence: CASSPQGGGQPQHF.

The chain employs TRBV6-6 and TRBJ2-1; a weak D match, TRBD2 (5 bases). V was clipped by 9 bases and J by 5 bases, with 20 bases between them. The CDR3 spans 15 residues. CDR1 and CDR2 (germline): MNHNY, SVGAGI (reference sequence). The chain's CDR3 is CASSAFWGDDNEQFF. For the CDR3, the DNA is TGTGCCAGTTCAGCCTTTTGGGGAGACGACAATGAGCAGTTCTTC.

The rearrangement links TRBV29-1 to TRBJ1-1, with no clear D. Trimming removed 3 bases at V and 1 base at J, with 12 bases between. The CDR3 is 14 residues long. Germline loops: CDR1 SQVTM, CDR2 ANQGSEA. CDR3: CSVEAAPRNTEAFF. The CDR3 DNA sequence: TGCAGCGTTGAGGCCGCCCCGAGGAACACTGAAGCTTTCTTT. The whole variable domain, remainder taken from reference TRBV29-1 and TRBJ1-1, is SAVISQKPSRDICQRGTSLTIQCQVDSQVTMMFWYRQQPGQSLTLIATANQGSEATYESGFVIDKFPISRPNLTFSTLTVSNMSPEDSSIYLCSVEAAPRNTEAFFGQGTRLTVV.

The chain joins TRBV6-5 to TRBJ1-6, with D possibly TRBD1 on 6 matching bases. Trimming stripped 6 bases from V and 1 base from J, with 10 bases between. This CDR3 is 15 amino acids long. Looked up from germline, CDR1 is MNHEY and CDR2 is SVGAGI. The CDR3 is CASRDRISYNSPLHF. The CDR3 region has the DNA TGTGCCAGCAGGGACAGAATATCCTATAATTCACCCCTCCACTTT.

The chain combines TRBV28 with TRBJ2-3; unclear D gene. The CDR3 runs 11 residues. Between the trimmed V and J ends, which lost 6 bases and 6 bases, there was a span of 7 bases. Looked up from germline, CDR1 is MDHEN and CDR2 is SYDVKM. CDR3 DNA: TGTGCCAGCAGCCGGTCGGATACGCAGTATTTT. Translated: CASSRSDTQYF.